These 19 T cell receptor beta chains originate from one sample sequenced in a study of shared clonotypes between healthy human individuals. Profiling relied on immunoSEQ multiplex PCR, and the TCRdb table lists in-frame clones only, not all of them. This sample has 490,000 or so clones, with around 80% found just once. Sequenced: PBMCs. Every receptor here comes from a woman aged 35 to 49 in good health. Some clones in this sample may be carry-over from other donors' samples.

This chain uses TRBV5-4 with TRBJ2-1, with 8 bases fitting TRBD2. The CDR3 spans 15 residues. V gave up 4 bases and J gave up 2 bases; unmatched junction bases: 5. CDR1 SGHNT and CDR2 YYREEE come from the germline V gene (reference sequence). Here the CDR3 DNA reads TGTGCCAGCAGCGAAACTAGCGGACCCTACAATGAGCAGTTCTTC. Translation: CASSETSGPYNEQFF.

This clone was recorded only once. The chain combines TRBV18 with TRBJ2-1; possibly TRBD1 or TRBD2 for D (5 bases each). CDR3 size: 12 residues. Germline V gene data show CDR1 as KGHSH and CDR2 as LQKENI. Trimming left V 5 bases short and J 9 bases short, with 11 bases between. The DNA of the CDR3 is TGTGCCAGCTCAAAGGGGAGTAGTGAGCAGTTCTTC. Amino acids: CASSKGSSEQFF.

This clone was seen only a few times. The CDR3, as DNA: TGTGCCTGTACATCCAGCCCGGGACGAGTTAATGAAAAACTGTTTTTT. It yields the protein CACTSSPGRVNEKLFF. This sequence joins TRBV30 and TRBJ1-4; TRBD1 is a possible D gene (5 bases). This CDR3 contains 16 residues. Germline assignment: CDR1 GTSNPN and CDR2 SVGIG (reference sequence). V shed 6 bases and J shed 4 bases, with 21 bases lying between them.

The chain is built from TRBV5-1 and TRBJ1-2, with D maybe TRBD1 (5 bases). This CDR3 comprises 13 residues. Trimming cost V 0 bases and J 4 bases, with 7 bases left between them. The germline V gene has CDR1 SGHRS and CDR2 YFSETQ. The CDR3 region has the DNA TGCGCCAGCAGCTTGGACGACAGCTATGGCTACACCTTC. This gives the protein CASSLDDSYGYTF.

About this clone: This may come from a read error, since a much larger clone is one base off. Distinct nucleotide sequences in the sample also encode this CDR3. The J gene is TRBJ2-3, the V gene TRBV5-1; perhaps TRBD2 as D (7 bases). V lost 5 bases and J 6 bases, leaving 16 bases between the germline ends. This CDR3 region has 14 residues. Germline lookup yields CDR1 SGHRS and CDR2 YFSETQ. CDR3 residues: CASSGGAFRDTQYF. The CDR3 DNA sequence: TGCGCCAGCAGTGGGGGGGCGTTCCGGGATACGCAGTATTTT.

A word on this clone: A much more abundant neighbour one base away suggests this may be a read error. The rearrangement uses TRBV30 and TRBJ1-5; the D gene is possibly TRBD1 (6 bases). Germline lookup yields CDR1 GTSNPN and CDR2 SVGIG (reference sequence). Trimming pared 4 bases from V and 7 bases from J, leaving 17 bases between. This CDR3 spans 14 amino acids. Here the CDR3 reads CAWTGAGKRQPQHF. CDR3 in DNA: TGTGCCTGGACGGGGGCAGGGAAGCGGCAGCCCCAGCATTTT. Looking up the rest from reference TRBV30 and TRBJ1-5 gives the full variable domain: SQTIHQWPATLVQPVGSPLSLECTVEGTSNPNLYWYRQAAGRGLQLLFYSVGIGQISSEVPQNLSASRPQDRQFILSSKKLLLSDSGFYLCAWTGAGKRQPQHFGDGTRLSIL.

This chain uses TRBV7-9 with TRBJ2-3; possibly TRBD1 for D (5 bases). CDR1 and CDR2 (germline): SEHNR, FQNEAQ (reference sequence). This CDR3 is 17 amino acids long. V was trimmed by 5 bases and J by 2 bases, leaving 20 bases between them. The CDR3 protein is CASSPGHSRSPTDTQYF. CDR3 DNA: TGTGCCAGCAGCCCAGGACACTCCCGCTCCCCCACAGATACGCAGTATTTT.

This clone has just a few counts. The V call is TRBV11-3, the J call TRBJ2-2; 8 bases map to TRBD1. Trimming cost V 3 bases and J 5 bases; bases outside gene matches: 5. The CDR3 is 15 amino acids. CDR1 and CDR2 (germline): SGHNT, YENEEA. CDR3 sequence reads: CASSFDRGSTGELFF. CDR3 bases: TGTGCCAGCAGCTTTGACAGGGGAAGTACCGGGGAGCTGTTTTTT.

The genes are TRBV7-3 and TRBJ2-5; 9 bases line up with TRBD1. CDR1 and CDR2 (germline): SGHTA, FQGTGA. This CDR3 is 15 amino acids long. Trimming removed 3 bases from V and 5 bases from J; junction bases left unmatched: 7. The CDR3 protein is CASSFRRDRDETQYF. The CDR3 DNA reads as TGTGCCAGCAGCTTTCGCCGGGACAGGGACGAGACCCAGTACTTC. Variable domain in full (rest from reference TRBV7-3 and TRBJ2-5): GAGVSQTPSNKVTEKGKYVELRCDPISGHTALYWYRQSLGQGPEFLIYFQGTGAADDSGLPNDRFFAVRPEGSVSTLKIQRTERGDSAVYLCASSFRRDRDETQYFGPGTRLLVL.

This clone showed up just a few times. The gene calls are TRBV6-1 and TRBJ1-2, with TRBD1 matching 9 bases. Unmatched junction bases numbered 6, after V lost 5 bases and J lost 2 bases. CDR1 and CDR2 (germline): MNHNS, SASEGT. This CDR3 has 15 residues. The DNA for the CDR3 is TGTGCCAGCAGTCGTCCCGGGACAGGGAACTATGGCTACACCTTC. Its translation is CASSRPGTGNYGYTF.

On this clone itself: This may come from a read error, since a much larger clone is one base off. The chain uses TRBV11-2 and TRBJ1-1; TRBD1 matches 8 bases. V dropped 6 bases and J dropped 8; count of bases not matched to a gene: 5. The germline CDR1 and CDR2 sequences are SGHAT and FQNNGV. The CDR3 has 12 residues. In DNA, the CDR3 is TGTGCCAGCAGATACTGGACAGGGGAAGCTTTCTTT. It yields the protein CASRYWTGEAFF.

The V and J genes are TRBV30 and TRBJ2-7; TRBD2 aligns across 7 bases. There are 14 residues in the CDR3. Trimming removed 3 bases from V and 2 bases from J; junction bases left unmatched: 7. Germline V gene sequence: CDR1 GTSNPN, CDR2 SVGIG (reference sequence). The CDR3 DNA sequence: TGTGCCTGGAGCGTCAAGCGGGACCCCTACGAGCAGTACTTC. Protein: CAWSVKRDPYEQYF. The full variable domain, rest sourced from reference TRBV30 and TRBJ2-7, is SQTIHQWPATLVQPVGSPLSLECTVEGTSNPNLYWYRQAAGRGLQLLFYSVGIGQISSEVPQNLSASRPQDRQFILSSKKLLLSDSGFYLCAWSVKRDPYEQYFGPGTRLTVT.

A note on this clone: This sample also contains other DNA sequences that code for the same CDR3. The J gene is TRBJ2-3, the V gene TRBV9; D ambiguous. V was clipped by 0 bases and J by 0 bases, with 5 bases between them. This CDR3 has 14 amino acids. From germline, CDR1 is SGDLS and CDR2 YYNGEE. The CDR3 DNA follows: TGTGCCAGCAGCGTAGGTGGTAGCACAGATACGCAGTATTTT. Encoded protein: CASSVGGSTDTQYF.

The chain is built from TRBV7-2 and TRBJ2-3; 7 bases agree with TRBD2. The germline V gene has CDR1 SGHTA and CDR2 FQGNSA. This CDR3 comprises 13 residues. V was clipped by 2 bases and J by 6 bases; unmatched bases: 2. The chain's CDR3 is CASSLRRGDTQYF. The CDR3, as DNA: TGTGCCAGCAGCTTAAGGCGGGGGGATACGCAGTATTTT.

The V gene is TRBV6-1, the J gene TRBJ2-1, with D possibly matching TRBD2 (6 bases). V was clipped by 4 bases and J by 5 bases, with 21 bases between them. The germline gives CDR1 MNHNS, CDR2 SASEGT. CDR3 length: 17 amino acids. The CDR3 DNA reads TGTGCCAGCAGTGCGGGGGTGACGGGTCTAGGTAACAATGAGCAGTTCTTC. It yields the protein CASSAGVTGLGNNEQFF.

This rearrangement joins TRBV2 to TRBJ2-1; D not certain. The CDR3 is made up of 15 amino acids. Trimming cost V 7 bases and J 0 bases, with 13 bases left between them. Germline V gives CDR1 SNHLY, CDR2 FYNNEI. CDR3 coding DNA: TGTGCCAGCAAGGTAGAGAAAAGCTCCTACAATGAGCAGTTCTTC. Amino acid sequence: CASKVEKSSYNEQFF.

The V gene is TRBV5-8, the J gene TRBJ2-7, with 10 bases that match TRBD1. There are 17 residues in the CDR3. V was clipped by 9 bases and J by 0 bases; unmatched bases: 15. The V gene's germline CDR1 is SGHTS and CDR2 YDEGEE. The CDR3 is CATRLAGTGAGSYEQYF. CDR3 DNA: TGTGCCACCCGACTCGCCGGGACAGGGGCCGGCTCCTACGAGCAGTACTTC.

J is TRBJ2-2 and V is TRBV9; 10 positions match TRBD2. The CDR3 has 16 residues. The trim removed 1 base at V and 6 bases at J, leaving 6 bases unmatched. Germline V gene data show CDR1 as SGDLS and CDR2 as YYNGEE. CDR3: CASSVSAGGPSGELFF. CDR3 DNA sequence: TGTGCCAGCAGCGTATCAGCGGGAGGGCCCTCCGGGGAGCTGTTTTTT.

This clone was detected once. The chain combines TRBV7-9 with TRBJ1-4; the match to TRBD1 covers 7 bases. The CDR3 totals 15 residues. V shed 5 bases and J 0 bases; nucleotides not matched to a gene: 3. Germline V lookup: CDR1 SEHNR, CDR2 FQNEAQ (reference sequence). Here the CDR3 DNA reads TGTGCCAGCAGCCCGACAGGGACAACTAATGAAAAACTGTTTTTT. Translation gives CASSPTGTTNEKLFF. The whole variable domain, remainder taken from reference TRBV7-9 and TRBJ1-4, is DTGVSQNPRHKITKRGQNVTFRCDPISEHNRLYWYRQTLGQGPEFLTYFQNEAQLEKSRLLSDRFSAERPKGSFSTLEIQRTEQGDSAMYLCASSPTGTTNEKLFFGSGTQLSVL.